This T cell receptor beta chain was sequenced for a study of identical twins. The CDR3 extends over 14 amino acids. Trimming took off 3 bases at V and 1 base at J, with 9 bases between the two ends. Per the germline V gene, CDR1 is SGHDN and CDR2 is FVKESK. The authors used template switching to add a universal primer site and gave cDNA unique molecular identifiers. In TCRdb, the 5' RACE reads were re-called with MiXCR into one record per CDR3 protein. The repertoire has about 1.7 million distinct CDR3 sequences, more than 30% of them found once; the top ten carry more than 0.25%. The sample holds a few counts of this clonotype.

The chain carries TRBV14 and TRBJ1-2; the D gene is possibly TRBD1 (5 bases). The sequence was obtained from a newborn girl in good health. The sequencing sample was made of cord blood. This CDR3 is CASSHSGVNYGYTF. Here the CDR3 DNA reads TGTGCCAGCAGCCACTCGGGGGTTAACTATGGCTACACCTTC.